Below, one T cell receptor (beta chain) is given with its context. Antigen: not known. This PCR relied on a set of 60 Vbeta primers and 13 Jbeta primers. TCRdb keeps only in-frame clones here, not all; method: immunoSEQ multiplex PCR. The repertoire holds fewer than 350,000 clones, approximately 90% seen once, with about 2.5% in the top ten. These data belong to a study of cytomegalovirus exposure and HLA in healthy donors. Study-wide findings and caveats: As confirmed in vitro, three CMV-associated chains were specific for CMV antigens. Exclusion applied to some V segments, including TRBV6-2 and TRBV6-3, as they were indistinguishable. In a later analysis, DRB1 alleles had the most associated TCRs; HLA-C alleles the fewest.

CDR1 is MGHRA, CDR2 YSYEKL, per germline. V trimming: 4 bases; J trimming: 7 bases; junction bases outside the gene matches: 13. The CDR3 loop spans 16 amino acids. The receptor comes from a woman aged 18-29 years in good health and CMV-seronegative. Sequencing was done on a sample of PBMCs. This chain joins TRBV4-1 and TRBJ1-2; the match to TRBD1 covers 9 bases. The chain's CDR3 is CASSPLIGTGLGGYTF. The CDR3 bases are TGCGCCAGCAGCCCCTTAATCGGGACAGGGCTGGGTGGCTACACCTTC.